A single T cell receptor (beta chain) is shown here with its context. These data come from a study of blood T cell repertoires in COVID-19. Study information: In each case, the material was cDNA or gDNA derived from T cells, B-cell-depleted T cells, or PBMCs.

The ends were cut back, 0 bases at V and 8 bases at J, with 15 bases in the middle. Germline-derived CDR1 and CDR2 are SGDLS and YYNGEE. This CDR3 has 15 residues. Per the original methods: Estimates of nucleated cell counts were drawn from the amplification of reference gene primers. Assay used: immunoSEQ multiplex PCR; TCRdb lists only in-frame clones, some missing. V, J and clone size are taken as reported in that table, and D and trimming were inferred from the DNA itself. The table shows 250,000 or so clones, with around 88% occurring only once. Sequencing was done on a sample of PBMCs or T cells enriched from blood (not recorded which). This clonotype originated in a middle-aged woman with acute COVID-19. The chain is built from TRBV9 and TRBJ2-4, with D possibly TRBD1 on 6 matching bases. Here the CDR3 reads CASSVGVDSVHIQYF. DNA for the CDR3: TGTGCCAGCAGCGTAGGTGTGGACAGCGTGCACATTCAGTACTTC.